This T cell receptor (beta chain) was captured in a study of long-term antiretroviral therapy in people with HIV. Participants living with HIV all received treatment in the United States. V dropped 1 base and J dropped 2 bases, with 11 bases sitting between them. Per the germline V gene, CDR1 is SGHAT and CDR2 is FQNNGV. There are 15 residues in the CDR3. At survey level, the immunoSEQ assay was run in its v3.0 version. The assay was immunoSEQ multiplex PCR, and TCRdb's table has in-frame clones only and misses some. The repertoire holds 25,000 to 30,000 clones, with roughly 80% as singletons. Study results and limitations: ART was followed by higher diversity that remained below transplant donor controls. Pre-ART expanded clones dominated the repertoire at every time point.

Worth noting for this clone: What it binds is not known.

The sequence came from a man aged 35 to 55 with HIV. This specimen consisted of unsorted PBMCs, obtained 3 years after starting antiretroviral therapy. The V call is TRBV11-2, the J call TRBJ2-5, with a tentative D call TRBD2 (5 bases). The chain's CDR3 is CASSLVAGKQETQYF. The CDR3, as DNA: TGTGCCAGCAGCTTAGTCGCGGGCAAGCAAGAGACCCAGTACTTC.